These 32 T cell receptor beta chains share one sample of origin, sequenced in a study of T cells in Graves' hyperthyroidism and ophthalmopathy. Amplified regions were TCR beta CDR3 sequences from RNA transcripts. Primed by the HTBI set, a first-round RT-PCR was run on the TCR CDR3. TCRdb re-called the multiplex PCR reads with MiXCR, one entry per CDR3 protein. Altogether hundreds of thousands of distinct CDR3 sequences are present, approximately 15% being singletons, with the ten largest covering around 4%. Sequenced input: blood. These receptors came from a woman in her 40s with Graves' ophthalmopathy.

In its sample, this clonotype was seen many times. The chain is built from TRBV12-3 or TRBV12-4 and TRBJ2-7, with 12 positions matching TRBD1. The CDR3 has 13 amino acids. V dropped 3 bases and J dropped 6; count of bases not matched to a gene: 0. The CDR3 sequence: CASSLGQGAEQYF. The DNA of the CDR3 is TGTGCCAGCAGTTTGGGACAGGGGGCCGAGCAGTACTTC.

This clonotype was recorded many times. V usage is TRBV28 and J usage is TRBJ1-5; 7 nucleotides match TRBD1. CDR1 and CDR2 (germline): MDHEN, SYDVKM. Trimming took 6 bases from V and 0 from J; bases not matched to a gene: 2. This CDR3 is built from 14 residues. The CDR3: CASRGQYSNQPQHF. The DNA of the CDR3 is TGTGCCAGCAGGGGACAGTATAGCAATCAGCCCCAGCATTTT. The variable domain in full, with the rest retrieved from reference TRBV28 and TRBJ1-5, is DVKVTQSSRYLVKRTGEKVFLECVQDMDHENMFWYRQDPGLGLRLIYFSYDVKMKEKGDIPEGYSVSREKKERFSLILESASTNQTSMYLCASRGQYSNQPQHFGDGTRLSIL.

This clonotype was counted many times. V gene TRBV6-4 combines with J gene TRBJ2-2, with D perhaps matching TRBD1 (5 bases). The CDR3 consists of 17 residues. V was shortened by 5 bases and J by 8 bases, with 24 bases between the two germline ends. In germline, CDR1 is MRHNA, CDR2 SNTAGT. As DNA, the CDR3 is TGTGCCAGCAGTCCCATCTCGGACAAGGGGCATTGGGGGGAGCTGTTTTTT. Translating gives CASSPISDKGHWGELFF.

A few counts support this clonotype. The J gene is TRBJ2-2, the V gene TRBV6-2 or TRBV6-3, with D unresolved. Germline V CDR1 and CDR2: MNHEY, SVGEGT. Trimming took off 8 bases at V and 1 base at J, with 8 bases between the two ends. This CDR3 contains 13 residues. In DNA, the CDR3 is TGTGCCAGCGAAGACGGGAACACCGGGGAGCTGTTTTTT. Encoded protein: CASEDGNTGELFF.

Ten or more counts support this clonotype. This rearrangement joins TRBV6-5 to TRBJ1-2; no definite D call. The CDR3 is 15 residues long. With 7 bases removed from V and 3 bases from J, the gap between germline ends came to 18 bases. Germline loops: CDR1 MNHEY, CDR2 SVGAGI. The CDR3 protein is CASKRVGNVDYGYTF. The CDR3 DNA reads as TGTGCCAGCAAACGGGTAGGAAACGTCGACTATGGCTACACCTTC.

This clonotype was observed at least ten times. The chain couples TRBV2 to TRBJ2-7, with TRBD1 matching over 7 bases. Germline V gene sequence: CDR1 SNHLY, CDR2 FYNNEI. Losses at the gene ends were 1 base for V and 2 bases for J; bases not matched to a gene: 5. The CDR3 runs to 15 residues. CDR3 in DNA: TGTGCCAGCAGTGAAGAGGCGCAGGGGGCCTACGAGCAGTACTTC. Translated: CASSEEAQGAYEQYF.

This clonotype came up many times. The chain's CDR3 is CATSRDVGGSYEQYF. The CDR3 DNA follows: TGTGCCACCAGCAGAGATGTTGGGGGATCCTACGAGCAGTACTTC. This sequence joins TRBV15 and TRBJ2-7; TRBD1 or TRBD2 may be the D gene (5 bases each). V gave up 0 bases and J gave up 1 base, with 10 bases separating them. Germline-derived CDR1 and CDR2 are LNHNV and YYDKDF (reference sequence). The CDR3 extends over 15 amino acids.

This clonotype has ten or more counts. The chain carries TRBV29-1 and TRBJ1-5; D may be TRBD1 (6 bases). Germline V CDR1 and CDR2: SQVTM, ANQGSEA. The ends were cut back, 4 bases at V and 2 bases at J, with 9 bases in the middle. The length of the CDR3 is 13 residues. In nucleotides, the CDR3 is TGCAGCGTTGGACAGGACGGCAATCAGCCCCAGCATTTT. Its protein product is CSVGQDGNQPQHF.

This clonotype has ten or more counts. This chain joins TRBV7-3 and TRBJ2-1, with TRBD2 identical over 9 bases. The V gene end was trimmed by 2 bases and the J gene end by 7 bases; junction bases not matched to a gene: 3. From germline, CDR1 is SGHTA and CDR2 FQGTGA. This CDR3 has 14 amino acids. This chain's CDR3 is CASSLAGGQNEQFF. CDR3 in DNA: TGTGCCAGCAGCTTAGCGGGAGGGCAGAATGAGCAGTTCTTC.

This clonotype has a count of ten or more. The gene calls are TRBV12-3 or TRBV12-4 and TRBJ1-2, with 8 bases lining up with TRBD1. The CDR3 spans 13 residues. V was pared by 7 bases and J by 6 bases, with 7 bases of the junction left unmatched. The CDR3 DNA reads as TGTGCCAGCACTGGACAGGGATGGAATGGCTACACCTTC. Translated: CASTGQGWNGYTF.

In this sample, this clonotype turned up many times. The chain carries TRBV19 and TRBJ1-2; D gene unclear. Germline CDR1 reads LNHDA; CDR2 reads SQIVND (reference sequence). Deletions cut 6 bases from V and 7 bases from J, with 15 bases between. The CDR3 sequence is 13 residues long. The CDR3 is CASSPAIRGGYTF. In DNA, the CDR3 is TGTGCCAGTAGCCCAGCTATCCGGGGTGGCTACACCTTC.

This clonotype was seen at least ten times. The V call is TRBV12-5, the J call TRBJ2-7; no firm D call. The V gene's germline CDR1 is LGHNT and CDR2 FRNRAP. There are 11 residues in the CDR3. V shed 0 bases and J shed 3 bases, with 0 bases lying between them. The CDR3 nucleotides read TGTGCTAGTGGTTTGGTCTACGAGCAGTACTTC. This encodes CASGLVYEQYF.

This clonotype was counted at least ten times. The V call is TRBV28, the J call TRBJ2-7; 7 bases map to TRBD2. The CDR3 loop spans 15 amino acids. The germline CDR1 and CDR2 sequences are MDHEN and SYDVKM. V lost 7 bases, J lost 1 base, and 10 bases stayed unmatched. CDR3 residues: CASTPWGRGSYEQYF. The CDR3 DNA reads as TGTGCCAGCACCCCGTGGGGGAGGGGATCCTACGAGCAGTACTTC.

In this sample, this clonotype turned up many times. The V call is TRBV4-2, the J call TRBJ2-5; TRBD2 might be the D (5 bases). The V and J ends lost 0 bases and 4 bases respectively, with 12 bases between them. This CDR3 is built from 15 residues. Germline CDR1 LGHNA, CDR2 YNFKEQ. CDR3 loop: CASSQDPSSTETQYF. CDR3 coding DNA: TGTGCCAGCAGCCAAGATCCTAGCAGCACAGAGACCCAGTACTTC.

This clonotype was detected a few times. The chain combines TRBV29-1 with TRBJ1-2; 9 nucleotides match TRBD1. The CDR3 sequence is 17 residues long. V lost 5 bases to trimming and J lost 5 bases; unmatched junction nucleotides: 18. The germline V gene encodes CDR1 SQVTM and CDR2 ANQGSEA. CDR3 DNA: TGCAGCGTTATGGCCGGGACAGGGTCCTCTCTTACTTATGGCTACACCTTC. Its protein product is CSVMAGTGSSLTYGYTF. Supplemented by reference TRBV29-1 and TRBJ1-2, the full variable domain reads SAVISQKPSRDICQRGTSLTIQCQVDSQVTMMFWYRQQPGQSLTLIATANQGSEATYESGFVIDKFPISRPNLTFSTLTVSNMSPEDSSIYLCSVMAGTGSSLTYGYTFGSGTRLTVV.

The sample holds a few counts of this clonotype. The chain combines TRBV28 with TRBJ1-5; a possible D gene is TRBD1 (6 bases). The CDR3 spans 16 residues. V was trimmed by 2 bases and J by 3 bases, leaving 14 bases between them. CDR1 MDHEN and CDR2 SYDVKM come from the germline V gene. The CDR3 nucleotides are TGTGCCAGCAGTTTAAAACAGGGATCCTACAATCAGCCCCAGCATTTT. This translates into CASSLKQGSYNQPQHF.

The gene calls are TRBV7-4 and TRBJ1-5; 8 bases line up with TRBD1. There are 21 residues in the CDR3. The germline V gene encodes CDR1 SGHVT and CDR2 SQSDAQ. Germline trimming cut 1 base from V and 5 bases from J; bases unmatched to any gene: 22. Here the CDR3 DNA reads TGTGCCAGCAGCTTAGTATCGACAGGGGCTATGTTAGGGCAAGGCCATCAGCCCCAGCATTTT. Amino acid sequence: CASSLVSTGAMLGQGHQPQHF.

There are many counts of this clonotype. The chain recombines TRBV7-2 with TRBJ1-3; the D is unclear. From germline, CDR1 is SGHTA and CDR2 FQGNSA. V lost 0 bases and J 1 base, leaving 1 base between the germline ends. This CDR3 has 13 amino acids. The CDR3 loop reads CASSLASGNTIYF. As DNA, the CDR3 is TGTGCCAGCAGCTTAGCGTCTGGAAACACCATATATTTT. Filled out from reference TRBV7-2 and TRBJ1-3, the complete variable domain reads GAGVSQSPSNKVTEKGKDVELRCDPISGHTALYWYRQSLGQGLEFLIYFQGNSAPDKSGLPSDRFSAERTGGSVSTLTIQRTQQEDSAVYLCASSLASGNTIYFGEGSWLTVV.

Only a few counts were recorded for this clonotype. The CDR3 does not close with the conserved phenylalanine or tryptophan, likely indicating a read error. This sequence joins TRBV5-1 and TRBJ2-2, with a tentative D call TRBD2 (6 bases). CDR3 length equals 15 residues. Trimming cost V 6 bases and J 0 bases, with 12 bases left between them. Per germline, CDR1 SGHRS and CDR2 YFSETQ. CDR3 nucleotide sequence: TGCGCCAGCACCCCAGCGGGCGCGAACACCGGGGAGCTGTTTTCT. Protein product: CASTPAGANTGELFS.

This clonotype was seen more than once but under ten times. CDR3 coding DNA: TGTGCCAGCAGTTATTCGACAGGGTCAGGCAGGGAGCTGTTTTTT. Its protein product is CASSYSTGSGRELFF. J is TRBJ2-2 and V is TRBV27, with 7 bases that match TRBD1. The CDR3 extends over 15 amino acids. With 4 bases clipped from V and 9 bases from J, the junction kept 11 bases outside the gene matches. Germline V lookup: CDR1 MNHEY, CDR2 SMNVEV (reference sequence).

The J gene is TRBJ2-7, the V gene TRBV6-2 or TRBV6-3; 7 bases are shared with TRBD2. The CDR3 consists of 16 residues. Germline V CDR1 and CDR2: MNHEY, SVGEGT. J gave up 2 bases and V 7 bases, and 14 bases lay outside the gene matches. The chain's CDR3 is CASNHPFVAGTYEQYF. CDR3 DNA sequence: TGTGCCAGCAATCATCCCTTCGTAGCGGGTACCTACGAGCAGTACTTC.

At least ten counts were recorded for this clonotype. The gene calls are TRBV4-1 and TRBJ2-5; D remains ambiguous. Germline assignment: CDR1 MGHRA and CDR2 YSYEKL. The length of the CDR3 is 13 residues. The V and J ends lost 5 bases and 3 bases respectively, with 10 bases between them. The DNA for the CDR3 is TGCGCCAGCAGCTTTTTTGGTGAAGAGACCCAGTACTTC. Encoded protein: CASSFFGEETQYF.

This clonotype came up many times. The chain couples TRBV28 to TRBJ1-3, with D hard to call. Germline CDR1 reads MDHEN; CDR2 reads SYDVKM. V was shortened by 4 bases and J by 3 bases, with 13 bases between the two germline ends. This CDR3 has 15 amino acids. Here the CDR3 DNA reads TGTGCCAGCAGTTCCGAGGGTTGGGGTGGAAACACCATATATTTT. This translates into CASSSEGWGGNTIYF. Variable domain in full (rest from reference TRBV28 and TRBJ1-3): DVKVTQSSRYLVKRTGEKVFLECVQDMDHENMFWYRQDPGLGLRLIYFSYDVKMKEKGDIPEGYSVSREKKERFSLILESASTNQTSMYLCASSSEGWGGNTIYFGEGSWLTVV.

This clonotype was seen many times. The chain recombines TRBV29-1 with TRBJ2-2; D remains unclear. The CDR3 length is 13 residues. Trimming took off 4 bases at V and 6 bases at J, with 12 bases between the two ends. CDR1 and CDR2 (germline): SQVTM, ANQGSEA. DNA for the CDR3: TGCAGCGTTGGCGCGCCGGATGCCGGGGAGCTGTTTTTT. The encoded protein is CSVGAPDAGELFF.

This clonotype was counted at least ten times. The germline gene is not matched at one end of the junction; a read error may be the cause. The rearrangement joins TRBV27 to TRBJ2-2, with TRBD2 matching over 13 bases. The CDR3 sequence is 17 residues long. Germline V gene lookup returns CDR1 MNHEY and CDR2 SMNVEV (reference sequence). The CDR3 bases are TGTGCCAGTAGTTGGACTAGCGGGAGCTTGGACACCGGGGAGCTGTTTTTT. Translation: CASSWTSGSLDTGELFF.

This clonotype was observed many times. The chain recombines TRBV6-1 with TRBJ1-5; D may be TRBD1 (6 bases). CDR3 length: 13 amino acids. CDR1 MNHNS and CDR2 SASEGT come from the germline V gene. V was pared by 2 bases and J by 4 bases, with 6 bases between. Written as DNA, the CDR3 is TGTGCCAGCAGTGAAAGGGGGAATCAGCCCCAGCATTTT. It codes for CASSERGNQPQHF.

This clonotype showed up just a few times. Just one base apart from a much larger clone, this may be a read error. The rearrangement joins TRBV6-1 to TRBJ1-5; D is perhaps TRBD1 (5 bases). Germline V gene sequence: CDR1 MNHNS, CDR2 SASEGT. The V and J ends lost 2 bases and 6 bases respectively, with 8 bases between them. The CDR3 runs to 13 residues. The CDR3 DNA sequence: TGTGCCAGCAGTGAATTAGGGGTTCAGCCCCAGCATTTT. It translates to CASSELGVQPQHF.

This clonotype was picked up many times. This chain uses TRBV6-5 with TRBJ1-3, with D possibly matching TRBD1 (6 bases). V lost 8 bases and J lost 5, with 13 bases in between. CDR1 MNHEY and CDR2 SVGAGI come from the germline V gene. The length of the CDR3 is 13 residues. The CDR3 DNA is TGTGCCAGCCTCGCCGGGGGCAGAAACACCATATATTTT. Protein sequence: CASLAGGRNTIYF.

There are many counts of this clonotype. This chain connects TRBV28 to TRBJ2-5; 7 bases match TRBD2. Germline V gives CDR1 MDHEN, CDR2 SYDVKM. The CDR3 is 15 amino acids. The V segment lost 2 bases and the J segment 5 bases; nucleotides outside the gene matches: 8. CDR3 sequence (DNA): TGTGCCAGCAGTTTAGAGGCGGGAGACGGGGAGACCCAGTACTTC. Its translation: CASSLEAGDGETQYF.

In its sample, this clonotype was seen many times. V and J are TRBV30 and TRBJ2-1; D perhaps matches TRBD2 (5 bases). Per germline, CDR1 GTSNPN and CDR2 SVGIG (reference sequence). The CDR3 consists of 11 residues. Deletions cut 0 bases from V and 10 bases from J, with 7 bases between. CDR3 sequence reads: CAWSVLGEQFF. In nucleotides, the CDR3 is TGTGCCTGGAGTGTACTAGGGGAGCAGTTCTTC.

This clonotype was picked up many times. V and J are TRBV27 and TRBJ1-2, with D maybe TRBD1 (5 bases). The V end lost 1 base, the J end lost 2 bases, and 11 bases lay between the germline ends. Germline values: CDR1 MNHEY, CDR2 SMNVEV (reference sequence). There are 15 residues in the CDR3. The CDR3 is CASSLYPPGNYGYTF. The CDR3 DNA is TGTGCCAGCAGTTTATACCCCCCAGGGAACTATGGCTACACCTTC.

This clonotype was seen a handful of times. The chain recombines TRBV6-5 with TRBJ2-7; 7 nucleotides line up with TRBD1. This CDR3 has 14 residues. V lost 4 bases to trimming and J lost 5 bases; unmatched junction nucleotides: 8. From germline, CDR1 is MNHEY and CDR2 SVGAGI. CDR3 bases: TGTGCCAGCAGTTGTCGGAGAACAGGGGACGAGCAGTACTTC. Its protein is CASSCRRTGDEQYF.